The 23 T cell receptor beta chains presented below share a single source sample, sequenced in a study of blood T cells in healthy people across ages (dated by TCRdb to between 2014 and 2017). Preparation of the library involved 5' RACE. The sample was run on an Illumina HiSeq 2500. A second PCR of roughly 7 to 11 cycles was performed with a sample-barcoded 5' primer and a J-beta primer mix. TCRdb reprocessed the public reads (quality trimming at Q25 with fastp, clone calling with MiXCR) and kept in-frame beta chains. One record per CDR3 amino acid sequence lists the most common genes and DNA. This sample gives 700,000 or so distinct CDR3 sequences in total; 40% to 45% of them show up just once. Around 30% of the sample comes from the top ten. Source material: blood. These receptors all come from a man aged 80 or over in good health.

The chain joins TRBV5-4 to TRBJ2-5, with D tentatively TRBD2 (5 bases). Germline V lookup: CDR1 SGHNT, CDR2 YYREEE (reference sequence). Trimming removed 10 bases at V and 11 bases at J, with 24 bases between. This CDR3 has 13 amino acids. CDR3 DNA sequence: TGTGCCGGTACTAGGAGGAACTCAAATGAGCAGTACTTC. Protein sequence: CAGTRRNSNEQYF.

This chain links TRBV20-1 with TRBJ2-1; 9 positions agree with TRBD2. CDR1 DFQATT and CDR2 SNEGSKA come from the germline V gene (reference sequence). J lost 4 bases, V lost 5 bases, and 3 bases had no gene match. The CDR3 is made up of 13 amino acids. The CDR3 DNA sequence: TGCAGTGCTGTTCTAGCGGGATACAATGAGCAGTTCTTC. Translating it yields CSAVLAGYNEQFF.

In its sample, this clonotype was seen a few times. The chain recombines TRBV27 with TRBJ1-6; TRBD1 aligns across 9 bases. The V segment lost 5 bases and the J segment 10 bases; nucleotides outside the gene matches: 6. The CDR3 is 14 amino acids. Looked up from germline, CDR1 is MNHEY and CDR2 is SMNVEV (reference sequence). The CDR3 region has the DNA TGTGCCAGCAGTCTGGACAGGGGCGTGTCACCCCTCCACTTT. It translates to CASSLDRGVSPLHF.

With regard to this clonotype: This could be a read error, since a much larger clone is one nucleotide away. CDR3 loop: CSAGGADEQYF. Here the CDR3 DNA reads TGCAGCGCAGGAGGTGCGGACGAGCAGTACTTC. The chain has TRBV29-1 and TRBJ2-7; D possibly corresponds to TRBD2 (5 bases). The ends were cut back, 7 bases at V and 5 bases at J, with 12 bases in the middle. The CDR3 loop spans 11 amino acids. Per germline, CDR1 SQVTM and CDR2 ANQGSEA.

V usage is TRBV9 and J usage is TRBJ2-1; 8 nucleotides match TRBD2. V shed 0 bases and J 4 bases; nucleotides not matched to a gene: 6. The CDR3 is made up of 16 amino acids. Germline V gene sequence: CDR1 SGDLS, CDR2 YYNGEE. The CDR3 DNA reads TGTGCCAGCAGCGTAGAGTGGCGGGGGGTTTACAATGAGCAGTTCTTC. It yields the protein CASSVEWRGVYNEQFF.

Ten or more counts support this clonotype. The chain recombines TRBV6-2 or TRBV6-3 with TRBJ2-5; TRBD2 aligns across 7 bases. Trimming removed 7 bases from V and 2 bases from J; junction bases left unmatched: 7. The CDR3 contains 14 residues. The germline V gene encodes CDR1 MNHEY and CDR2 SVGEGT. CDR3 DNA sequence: TGTGCCAGCAAGCGGGACCCCGGTCAAGAGACCCAGTACTTC. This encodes CASKRDPGQETQYF.

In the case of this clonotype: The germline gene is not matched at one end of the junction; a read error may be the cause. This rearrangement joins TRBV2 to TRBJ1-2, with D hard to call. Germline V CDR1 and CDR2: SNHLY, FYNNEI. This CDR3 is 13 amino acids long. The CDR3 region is CGSRVAPNYGYTF. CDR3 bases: TGTGGCAGCCGGGTAGCGCCTAACTATGGCTACACCTTC.

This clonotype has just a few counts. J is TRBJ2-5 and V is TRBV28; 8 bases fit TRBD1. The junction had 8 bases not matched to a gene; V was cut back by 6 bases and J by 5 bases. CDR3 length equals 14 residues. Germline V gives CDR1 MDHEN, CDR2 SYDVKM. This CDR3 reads CASRSGQVGETQYF. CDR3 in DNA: TGTGCCAGCAGGTCGGGACAGGTGGGGGAGACCCAGTACTTC. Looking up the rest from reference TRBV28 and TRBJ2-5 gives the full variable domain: DVKVTQSSRYLVKRTGEKVFLECVQDMDHENMFWYRQDPGLGLRLIYFSYDVKMKEKGDIPEGYSVSREKKERFSLILESASTNQTSMYLCASRSGQVGETQYFGPGTRLLVL.

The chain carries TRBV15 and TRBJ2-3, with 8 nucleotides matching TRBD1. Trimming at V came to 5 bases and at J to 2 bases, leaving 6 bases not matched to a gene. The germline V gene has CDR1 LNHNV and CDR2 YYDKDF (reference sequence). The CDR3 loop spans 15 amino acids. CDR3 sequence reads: CATSERQGNTDTQYF. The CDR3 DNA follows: TGTGCCACCAGCGAGAGACAGGGGAACACAGATACGCAGTATTTT.

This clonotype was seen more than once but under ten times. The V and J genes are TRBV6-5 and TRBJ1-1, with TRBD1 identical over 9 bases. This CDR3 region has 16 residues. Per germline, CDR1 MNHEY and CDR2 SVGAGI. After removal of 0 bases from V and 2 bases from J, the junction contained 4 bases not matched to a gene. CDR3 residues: CASSYSRDRANTEAFF. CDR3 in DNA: TGTGCCAGCAGTTACTCGAGGGACAGGGCAAACACTGAAGCTTTCTTT.

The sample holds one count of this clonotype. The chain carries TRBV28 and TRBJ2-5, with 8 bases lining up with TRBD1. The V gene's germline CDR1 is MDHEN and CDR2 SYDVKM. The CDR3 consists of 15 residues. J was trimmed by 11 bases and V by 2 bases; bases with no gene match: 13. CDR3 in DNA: TGTGCCAGCAGTTTACTAGGACAGGGTGAAAGTGAGCAGTACTTC. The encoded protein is CASSLLGQGESEQYF.

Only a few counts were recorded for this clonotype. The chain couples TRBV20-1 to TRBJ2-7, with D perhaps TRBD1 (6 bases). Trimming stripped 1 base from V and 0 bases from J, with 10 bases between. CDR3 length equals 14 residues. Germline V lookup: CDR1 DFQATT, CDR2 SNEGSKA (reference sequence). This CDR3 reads CSARAPDSSYEQYF. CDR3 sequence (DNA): TGCAGTGCTAGAGCCCCGGACAGCTCCTACGAGCAGTACTTC.

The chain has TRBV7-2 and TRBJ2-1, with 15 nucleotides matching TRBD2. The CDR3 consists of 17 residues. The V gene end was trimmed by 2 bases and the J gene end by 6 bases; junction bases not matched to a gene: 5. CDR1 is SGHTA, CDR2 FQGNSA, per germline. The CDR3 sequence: CASSLQGLAGGPNEQFF. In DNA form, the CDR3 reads TGTGCCAGCAGCTTACAAGGACTAGCGGGAGGGCCCAATGAGCAGTTCTTC.

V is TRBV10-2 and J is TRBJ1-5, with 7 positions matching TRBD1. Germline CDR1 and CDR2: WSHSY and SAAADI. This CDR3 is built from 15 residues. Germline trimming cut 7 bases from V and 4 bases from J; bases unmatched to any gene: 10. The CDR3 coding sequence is TGCGCCAGCAAGTTAGGGCAGGGGGAAAATCAGCCCCAGCATTTT. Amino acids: CASKLGQGENQPQHF.

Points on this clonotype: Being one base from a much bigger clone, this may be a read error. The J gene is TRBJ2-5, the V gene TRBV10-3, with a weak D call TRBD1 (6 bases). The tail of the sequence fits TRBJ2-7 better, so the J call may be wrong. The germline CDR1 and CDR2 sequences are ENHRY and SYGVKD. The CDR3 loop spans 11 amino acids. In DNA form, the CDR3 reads TGTGCCACCGGACAGACCTACGAGCAGTACTTC. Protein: CATGQTYEQYF.

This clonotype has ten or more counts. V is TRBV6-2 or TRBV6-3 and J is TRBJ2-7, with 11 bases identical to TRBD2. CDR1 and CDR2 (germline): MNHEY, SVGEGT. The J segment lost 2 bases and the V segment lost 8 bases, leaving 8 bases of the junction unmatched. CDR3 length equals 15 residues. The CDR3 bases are TGTGCCAGCTCCGAGGTAGCGGGAGGGCCCTACGAGCAGTACTTC. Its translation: CASSEVAGGPYEQYF.

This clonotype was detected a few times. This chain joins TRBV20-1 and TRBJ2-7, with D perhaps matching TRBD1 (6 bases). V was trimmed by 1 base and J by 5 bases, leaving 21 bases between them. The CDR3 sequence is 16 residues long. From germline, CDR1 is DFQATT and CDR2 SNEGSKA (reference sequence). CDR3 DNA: TGCAGTGCTAGAGCCCAATCCCCAGGGGTCCGTAACGAGCAGTACTTC. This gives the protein CSARAQSPGVRNEQYF.

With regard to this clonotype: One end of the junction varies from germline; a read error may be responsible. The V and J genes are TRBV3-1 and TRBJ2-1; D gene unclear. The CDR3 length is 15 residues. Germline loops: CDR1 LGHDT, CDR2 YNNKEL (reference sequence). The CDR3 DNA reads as TGTGTCAGCAGCCAAGGACGGAGCTCCTACAATGAGCAGTTCTTC. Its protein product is CVSSQGRSSYNEQFF.

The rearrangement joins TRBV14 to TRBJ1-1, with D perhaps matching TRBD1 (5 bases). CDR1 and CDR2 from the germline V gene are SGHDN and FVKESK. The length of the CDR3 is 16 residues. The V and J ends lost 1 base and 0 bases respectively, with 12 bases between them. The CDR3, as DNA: TGTGCCAGCAGCCAAGTGGGACCCACTTTGAACACTGAAGCTTTCTTT. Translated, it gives CASSQVGPTLNTEAFF.

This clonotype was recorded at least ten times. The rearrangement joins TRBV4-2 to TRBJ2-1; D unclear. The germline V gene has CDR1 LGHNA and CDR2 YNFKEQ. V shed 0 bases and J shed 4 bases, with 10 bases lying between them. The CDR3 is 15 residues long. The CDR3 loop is CASSQDRRQYNEQFF. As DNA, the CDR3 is TGTGCCAGCAGCCAAGATCGGCGGCAGTACAATGAGCAGTTCTTC.

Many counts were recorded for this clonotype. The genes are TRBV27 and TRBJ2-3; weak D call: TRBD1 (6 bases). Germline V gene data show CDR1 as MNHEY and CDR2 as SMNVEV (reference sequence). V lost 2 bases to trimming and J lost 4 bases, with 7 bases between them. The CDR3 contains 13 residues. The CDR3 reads CASSLQGSDTQYF. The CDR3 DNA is TGTGCCAGCAGTTTACAGGGGTCAGATACGCAGTATTTT.

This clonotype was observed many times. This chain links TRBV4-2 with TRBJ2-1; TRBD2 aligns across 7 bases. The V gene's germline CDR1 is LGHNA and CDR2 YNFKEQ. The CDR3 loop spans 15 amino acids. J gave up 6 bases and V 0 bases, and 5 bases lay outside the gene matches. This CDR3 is CASSQDGRVSNEQFF. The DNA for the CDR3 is TGTGCCAGCAGCCAAGATGGGAGGGTGAGCAATGAGCAGTTCTTC.

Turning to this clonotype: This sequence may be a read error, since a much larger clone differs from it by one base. CDR3 coding DNA: TGCGCCAGCAGCCAAGCGGGGGGGACCTACAATGAGCAGTACTTC. The encoded protein is CASSQAGGTYNEQYF. J is TRBJ2-4 and V is TRBV4-1; 8 bases align to TRBD2. The J segment lost 13 bases and the V segment lost 1 base, leaving 12 bases of the junction unmatched. CDR3 size: 15 residues. Germline V gene data show CDR1 as MGHRA and CDR2 as YSYEKL.